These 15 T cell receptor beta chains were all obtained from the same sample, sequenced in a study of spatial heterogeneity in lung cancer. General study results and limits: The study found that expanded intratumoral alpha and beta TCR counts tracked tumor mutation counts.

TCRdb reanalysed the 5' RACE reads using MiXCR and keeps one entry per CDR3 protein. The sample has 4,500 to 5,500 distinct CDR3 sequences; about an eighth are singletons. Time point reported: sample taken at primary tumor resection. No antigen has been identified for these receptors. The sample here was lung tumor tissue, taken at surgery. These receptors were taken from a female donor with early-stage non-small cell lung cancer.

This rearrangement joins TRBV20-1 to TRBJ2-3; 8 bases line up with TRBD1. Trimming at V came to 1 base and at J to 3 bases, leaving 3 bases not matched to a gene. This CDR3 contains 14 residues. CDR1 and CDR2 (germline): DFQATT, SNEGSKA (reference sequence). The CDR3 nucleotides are TGCAGTGCTAGAGGACAGGGGAGTACAGATACGCAGTATTTT. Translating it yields CSARGQGSTDTQYF.

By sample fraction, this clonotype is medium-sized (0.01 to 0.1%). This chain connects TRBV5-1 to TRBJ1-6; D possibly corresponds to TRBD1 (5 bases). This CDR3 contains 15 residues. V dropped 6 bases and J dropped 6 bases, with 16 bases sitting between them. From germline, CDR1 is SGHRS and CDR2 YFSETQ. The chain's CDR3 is CASTQGTLSNSPLHF. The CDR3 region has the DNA TGCGCCAGCACCCAGGGAACTTTAAGTAATTCACCCCTCCACTTT.

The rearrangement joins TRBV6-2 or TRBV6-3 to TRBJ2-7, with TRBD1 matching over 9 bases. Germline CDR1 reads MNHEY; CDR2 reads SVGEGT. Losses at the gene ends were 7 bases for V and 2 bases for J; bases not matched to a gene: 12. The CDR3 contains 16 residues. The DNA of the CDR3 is TGTGCCAGCAAGGGACAGGGATCGGGTTCGCCCTACGAGCAGTACTTC. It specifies CASKGQGSGSPYEQYF.

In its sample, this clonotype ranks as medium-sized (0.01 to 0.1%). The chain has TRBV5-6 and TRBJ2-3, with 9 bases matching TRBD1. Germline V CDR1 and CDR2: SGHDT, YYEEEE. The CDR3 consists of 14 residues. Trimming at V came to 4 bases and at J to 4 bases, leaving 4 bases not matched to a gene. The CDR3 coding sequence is TGTGCCAGCAGCCCCGGGACAGGGTCAGATACGCAGTATTTT. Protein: CASSPGTGSDTQYF.

For the CDR3, the DNA is TGTGCCAGCAGTGAGGAGGCTGGGAGCGGCTACACCTTC. Its protein is CASSEEAGSGYTF. The chain recombines TRBV6-4 with TRBJ1-2; D gene unclear. V lost 3 bases and J 8 bases, leaving 13 bases between the germline ends. This CDR3 is 13 amino acids long. Germline V gene lookup returns CDR1 MRHNA and CDR2 SNTAGT.

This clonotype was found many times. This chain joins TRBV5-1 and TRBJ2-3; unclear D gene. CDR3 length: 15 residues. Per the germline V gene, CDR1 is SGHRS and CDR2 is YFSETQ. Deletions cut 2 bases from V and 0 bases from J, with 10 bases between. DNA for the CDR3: TGCGCCAGCAGCTTTTCCGCTTTCAGCACAGATACGCAGTATTTT. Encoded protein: CASSFSAFSTDTQYF.

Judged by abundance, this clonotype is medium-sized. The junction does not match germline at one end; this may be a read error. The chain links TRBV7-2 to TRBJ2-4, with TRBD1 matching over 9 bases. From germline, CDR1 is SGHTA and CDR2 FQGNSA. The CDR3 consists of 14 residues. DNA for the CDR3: TGTGCCAGCAGTTTAGACAACAGGGGGCTCGATCAGTACTTC. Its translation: CASSLDNRGLDQYF.

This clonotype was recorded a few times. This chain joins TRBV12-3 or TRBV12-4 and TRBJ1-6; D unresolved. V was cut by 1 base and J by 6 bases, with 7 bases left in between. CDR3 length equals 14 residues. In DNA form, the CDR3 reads TGTGCCAGCAGTTTAGGGTCTGGTAATTCACCCCTCCACTTT. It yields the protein CASSLGSGNSPLHF.

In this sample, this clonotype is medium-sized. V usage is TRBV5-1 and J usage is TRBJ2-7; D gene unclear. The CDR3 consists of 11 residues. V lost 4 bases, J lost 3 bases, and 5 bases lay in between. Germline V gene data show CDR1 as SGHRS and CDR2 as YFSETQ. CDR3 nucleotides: TGCGCCAGCAGCCCAGGCTACGAGCAGTACTTC. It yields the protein CASSPGYEQYF.

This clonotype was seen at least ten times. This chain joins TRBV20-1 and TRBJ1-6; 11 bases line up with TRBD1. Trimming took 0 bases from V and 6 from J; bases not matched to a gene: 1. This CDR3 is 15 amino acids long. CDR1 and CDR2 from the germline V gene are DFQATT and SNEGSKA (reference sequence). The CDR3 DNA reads TGCAGTGCTAGAGATGGGACAGGGGGTAATTCACCCCTCCACTTT. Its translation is CSARDGTGGNSPLHF.

DNA for the CDR3: TGTGCCAGCAGCCCACCCGGCATCTCCTCTGGGGCCAACGTCCTGACTTTC. Translating gives CASSPPGISSGANVLTF. The chain joins TRBV12-3 or TRBV12-4 to TRBJ2-6; D remains unclear. This CDR3 region has 17 residues. Trimming removed 6 bases from V and 0 bases from J, with 15 bases in between.

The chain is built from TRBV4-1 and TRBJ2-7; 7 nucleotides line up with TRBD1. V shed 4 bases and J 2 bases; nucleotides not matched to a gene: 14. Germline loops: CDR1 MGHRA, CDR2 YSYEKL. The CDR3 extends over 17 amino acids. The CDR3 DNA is TGCGCCAGCAGCCTTCTAGAAGACAGGGTTAAGGCCTACGAGCAGTACTTC. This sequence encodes CASSLLEDRVKAYEQYF.

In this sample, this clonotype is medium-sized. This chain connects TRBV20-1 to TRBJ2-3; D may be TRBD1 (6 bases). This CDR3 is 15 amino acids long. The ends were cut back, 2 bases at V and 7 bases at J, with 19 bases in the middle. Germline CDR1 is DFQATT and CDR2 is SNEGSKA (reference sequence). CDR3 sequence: CSARLMGAPLNTQYF. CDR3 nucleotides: TGCAGTGCTAGATTGATGGGGGCGCCTTTAAATACGCAGTATTTT.

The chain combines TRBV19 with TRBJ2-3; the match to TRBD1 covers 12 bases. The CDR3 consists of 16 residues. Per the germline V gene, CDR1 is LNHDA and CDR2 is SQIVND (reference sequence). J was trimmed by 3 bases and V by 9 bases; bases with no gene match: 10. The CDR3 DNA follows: TGTGCCAGGCCAAGGCGGGACAGGGGGCGAACAGATACGCAGTATTTT. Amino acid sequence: CARPRRDRGRTDTQYF.

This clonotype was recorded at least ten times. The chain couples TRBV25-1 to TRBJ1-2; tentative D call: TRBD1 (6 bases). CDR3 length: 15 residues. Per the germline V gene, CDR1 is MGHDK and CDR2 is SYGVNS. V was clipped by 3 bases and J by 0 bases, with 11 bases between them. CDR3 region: CASSDFRGSNYGYTF. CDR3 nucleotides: TGTGCCAGCAGTGACTTCAGGGGATCTAACTATGGCTACACCTTC.